This paragraph covers one T cell receptor (beta chain) sequence. Its antigen remains unidentified. Second-dose recipients at about 4 or about 12 weeks were treated as one pooled group. Data came from immunoSEQ multiplex PCR; TCRdb stores just in-frame clones and leaves some out. The table lists some 84,000 clones, roughly 88% of them singletons. This sample is part of a study of T cell responses to AZD1222 COVID-19 vaccine. Overall study results and limits: Recipients of two AZD1222 doses showed rising Spike-specific TCR breadth and depth. Clonal diversity was possibly underestimated; the donors were predominantly white British and more often female. Without day 14 samples, only post-peak T cell repertoires were studied.

Trimming took 4 bases from V and 4 from J, leaving 13 bases between them. CDR3 length: 14 residues. Germline CDR1 reads MNHEY; CDR2 reads SVGAGI. The specimen comprised peripheral blood, sampled 28 days after the second AZD1222 dose. The chain uses TRBV6-5 and TRBJ1-2, with D possibly matching TRBD1 (5 bases). The source is an adult who received the AZD1222 COVID-19 vaccine. This chain's CDR3 is CASSSGRQSYGYTF. The CDR3 DNA reads as TGTGCCAGCAGTTCGGGACGCCAGTCCTATGGCTACACCTTC.